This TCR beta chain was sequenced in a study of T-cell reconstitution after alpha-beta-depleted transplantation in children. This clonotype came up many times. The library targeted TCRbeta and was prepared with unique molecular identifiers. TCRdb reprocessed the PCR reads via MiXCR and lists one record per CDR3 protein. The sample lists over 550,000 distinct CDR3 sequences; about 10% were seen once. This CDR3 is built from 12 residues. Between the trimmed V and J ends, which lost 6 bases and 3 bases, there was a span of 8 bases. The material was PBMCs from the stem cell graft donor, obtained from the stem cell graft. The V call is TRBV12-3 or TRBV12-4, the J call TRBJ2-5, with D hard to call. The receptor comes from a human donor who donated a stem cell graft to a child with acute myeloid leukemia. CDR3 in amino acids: CASRKVEETQYF. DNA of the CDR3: TGTGCCAGCAGAAAAGTGGAAGAGACCCAGTACTTC.